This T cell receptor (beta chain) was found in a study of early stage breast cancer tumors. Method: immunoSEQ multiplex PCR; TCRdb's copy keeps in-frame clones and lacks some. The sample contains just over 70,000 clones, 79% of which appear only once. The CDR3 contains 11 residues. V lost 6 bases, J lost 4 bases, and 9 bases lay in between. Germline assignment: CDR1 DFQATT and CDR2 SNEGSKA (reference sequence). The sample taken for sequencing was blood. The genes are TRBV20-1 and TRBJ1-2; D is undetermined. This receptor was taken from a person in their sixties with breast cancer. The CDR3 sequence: CSAQEGYGYTF. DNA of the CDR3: TGCAGTGCGCAGGAAGGCTATGGCTACACCTTC.